Below are 5 T cell receptor beta chains sequenced from a single sample in a study of neurological immune-mediated disorders. TCRdb analysed the 5' RACE reads with MiXCR anew, one entry per CDR3 protein. The sample carries tens of thousands of distinct CDR3 sequences, about 2.5% recorded once. Sequencing was carried out using PBMCs. These receptors originate from a man aged 50-60 years with multiple sclerosis.

The sample holds many counts of this clonotype. The chain couples TRBV20-1 to TRBJ2-2; D is perhaps TRBD1 or TRBD2 (5 bases each). Trimming removed 1 base from V and 2 bases from J, with 14 bases in between. The germline gives CDR1 DFQATT, CDR2 SNEGSKA (reference sequence). The CDR3 spans 16 residues. For the CDR3, the DNA is TGCAGTGCTAGAGGGCCTCGGGACGGAAACACCGGGGAGCTGTTTTTT. Translating gives CSARGPRDGNTGELFF.

The sample holds many counts of this clonotype. The genes are TRBV6-5 and TRBJ2-7; D uncertain. The CDR3 runs to 13 residues. Germline V lookup: CDR1 MNHEY, CDR2 SVGAGI. V shed 8 bases and J shed 0 bases, with 11 bases lying between them. The CDR3 DNA sequence: TGTGCCAGCGGTCGGGCAGCCTCCTACGAGCAGTACTTC. As protein: CASGRAASYEQYF.

Ten or more counts support this clonotype. V usage is TRBV20-1 and J usage is TRBJ1-1; a weak D match, TRBD1 (6 bases). Germline lookup yields CDR1 DFQATT and CDR2 SNEGSKA (reference sequence). The V end was cut by 2 bases, the J end by 1 base, with 11 bases between. This CDR3 has 14 residues. The CDR3 coding sequence is TGCAGTGCTAGACCCTGGGACAAGAACACTGAAGCTTTCTTT. As protein: CSARPWDKNTEAFF.

This clonotype was counted ten times or more. The genes are TRBV6-1 and TRBJ1-3; D ambiguous. Germline values: CDR1 MNHNS, CDR2 SASEGT. Trimming took off 7 bases at V and 4 bases at J, with 11 bases between the two ends. This CDR3 is built from 13 residues. The CDR3 bases are TGTGCCAGCACCGTCACCCAGGGAAACACCATATATTTT. Amino acids: CASTVTQGNTIYF.

This clonotype was detected many times. The chain links TRBV30 to TRBJ2-4; D tentatively fits TRBD1 or TRBD2 (5 bases each). The CDR3 extends over 13 amino acids. V lost 0 bases and J lost 9, with 12 bases in between. Germline V gene data show CDR1 as GTSNPN and CDR2 as SVGIG (reference sequence). CDR3 DNA: TGTGCCTGGAGTGTGACAGACGGGGCCATTCAGTACTTC. It is translated as CAWSVTDGAIQYF. The complete variable domain, with remaining parts taken from reference TRBV30 and TRBJ2-4, reads SQTIHQWPATLVQPVGSPLSLECTVEGTSNPNLYWYRQAAGRGLQLLFYSVGIGQISSEVPQNLSASRPQDRQFILSSKKLLLSDSGFYLCAWSVTDGAIQYFGAGTRLSVL.